One sample yielded the 23 T cell receptor beta chains listed below, sequenced in a study of blood T cell repertoires in COVID-19. Clones were read by immunoSEQ multiplex PCR, and TCRdb kept only the in-frame ones, dropping some. The profile shows tens of thousands of clones, 65% to 90% of them singletons. What was sequenced was peripheral blood. All receptors derive from a human donor in a cohort sampled during active COVID-19.

The V and J genes are TRBV5-5 and TRBJ1-5; D is unresolved. The germline CDR1 and CDR2 sequences are SGHKS and YYEKEE (reference sequence). The CDR3 sequence is 16 residues long. Trimming took 3 bases from V and 7 from J, leaving 20 bases between them. CDR3 bases: TGTGCCAGCAGCTCCGCCCCGGGCCTCTCGGGGCAGCCCCAGCATTTT. Translation gives CASSSAPGLSGQPQHF. Combining the CDR3 with reference TRBV5-5 and TRBJ1-5 gives the whole variable domain DAGVTQSPTHLIKTRGQQVTLRCSPISGHKSVSWYQQVLGQGPQFIFQYYEKEERGRGNFPDRFSARQFPNYSSELNVNALLLGDSALYLCASSSAPGLSGQPQHFGDGTRLSIL.

This chain connects TRBV9 to TRBJ1-1; D not certain. V lost 0 bases and J 3 bases, leaving 6 bases between the germline ends. CDR1 and CDR2 from the germline V gene are SGDLS and YYNGEE. The CDR3 contains 13 residues. In DNA form, the CDR3 reads TGTGCCAGCAGCGTAGTCCCCGACACTGAAGCTTTCTTT. It translates to CASSVVPDTEAFF.

This sequence joins TRBV7-9 and TRBJ2-1; TRBD2 is a possible D gene (7 bases). CDR3 length: 15 amino acids. V lost 5 bases to trimming and J lost 7 bases, with 18 bases between them. Germline V gene sequence: CDR1 SEHNR, CDR2 FQNEAQ (reference sequence). This CDR3 reads CASSIERDQGNEQFF. The CDR3 DNA reads as TGTGCCAGCAGCATCGAGCGGGACCAGGGGAATGAGCAGTTCTTC.

The genes are TRBV19 and TRBJ2-7; no reliable D call. V gave up 5 bases and J gave up 7 bases, with 15 bases separating them. CDR3 size: 13 residues. CDR1 and CDR2 (germline): LNHDA, SQIVND (reference sequence). CDR3: CASSPAPAREQYF. CDR3 coding DNA: TGTGCCAGTAGTCCCGCCCCTGCGAGGGAGCAGTACTTC.

The DNA for the CDR3 is TGTGCCAGCAGCCAGGGAGGGGGACAGGGAAGGATCACTGAAGCTTTCTTT. Its protein product is CASSQGGGQGRITEAFF. The rearrangement links TRBV3-1 (or the pseudogene TRBV3-2) to TRBJ1-1; 9 bases align to TRBD1. The germline V gene encodes CDR1 LGHDT and CDR2 YNNKEL (reference sequence). Losses at the gene ends were 3 bases for V and 4 bases for J; bases not matched to a gene: 12. The CDR3 totals 17 residues.

This sequence joins TRBV11-2 and TRBJ2-3; D is perhaps TRBD2 (5 bases). Germline assignment: CDR1 SGHAT and CDR2 FQNNGV. The CDR3 spans 15 residues. V gave up 0 bases and J gave up 2 bases, with 9 bases separating them. In DNA form, the CDR3 reads TGTGCCAGCAGCTTAGAACCGGGGTCCACAGATACGCAGTATTTT. It yields the protein CASSLEPGSTDTQYF.

V gene TRBV27 combines with J gene TRBJ2-7; D may be TRBD1 (6 bases). Germline values: CDR1 MNHEY, CDR2 SMNVEV (reference sequence). V was cut by 4 bases and J by 7 bases, with 8 bases left in between. The CDR3 totals 11 residues. The CDR3 DNA sequence: TGTGCCAGCAGTTCCCAGGGGGAGCAGTACTTC. As protein: CASSSQGEQYF.

The chain couples TRBV7-8 to TRBJ2-7, with a possible D match to TRBD1 (6 bases). The V end was cut by 3 bases, the J end by 0 bases, with 9 bases between. There are 14 residues in the CDR3. Germline loops: CDR1 SGHVS, CDR2 FQNEAQ. This CDR3 is CASSFAGASYEQYF. CDR3 nucleotide sequence: TGTGCCAGCAGCTTTGCAGGGGCCTCCTACGAGCAGTACTTC.

The chain links TRBV28 to TRBJ2-7, with D possibly being TRBD2 (6 bases). The CDR3 has 17 residues. With 4 bases removed from V and 2 bases from J, the gap between germline ends came to 21 bases. Germline V gives CDR1 MDHEN, CDR2 SYDVKM. This CDR3 reads CASSYPPGQPGAYEQYF. Written as DNA, the CDR3 is TGTGCCAGCAGTTACCCCCCGGGGCAACCGGGGGCCTACGAGCAGTACTTC.

V gene TRBV6-2 or TRBV6-3 combines with J gene TRBJ2-3; TRBD2 is a possible D gene (8 bases). Per the germline V gene, CDR1 is MNHEY and CDR2 is SVGEGT. There are 16 residues in the CDR3. The V gene lost 5 bases and the J gene lost 1 base, with 16 bases spanning the gap. DNA for the CDR3: TGTGCCAGCAGTAAGGGGGCGGGAGGACGCACAGATACGCAGTATTTT. Protein: CASSKGAGGRTDTQYF.

The chain couples TRBV4-3 to TRBJ1-1; 7 positions match TRBD1. From germline, CDR1 is LGHNA and CDR2 YSLEER. The CDR3 has 15 residues. With 4 bases clipped from V and 0 bases from J, the junction kept 5 bases outside the gene matches. The CDR3 reads CASSRDRNMNTEAFF. Written as DNA, the CDR3 is TGCGCCAGCAGCCGGGACAGAAACATGAACACTGAAGCTTTCTTT.

This sequence joins TRBV6-2 or TRBV6-3 and TRBJ1-5; 9 positions agree with TRBD1. The germline V gene has CDR1 MNHEY and CDR2 SVGEGT. The CDR3 spans 17 residues. The trim removed 4 bases at V and 0 bases at J, leaving 7 bases unmatched. CDR3 coding DNA: TGTGCCAGCAGTTCGACAGGGGGGGATTATAGCAATCAGCCCCAGCATTTT. It is translated as CASSSTGGDYSNQPQHF.

This chain joins TRBV10-1 and TRBJ2-1; 9 positions match TRBD1. The CDR3 covers 21 residues. J lost 7 bases, V lost 7 bases, and 29 bases had no gene match. Germline lookup yields CDR1 WNHNN and CDR2 SYGVQD (reference sequence). The CDR3: CASKFKSRTGEGRTNKNEQFF. The CDR3 bases are TGCGCCAGCAAATTCAAGTCTCGGACAGGGGAAGGTAGGACTAACAAGAATGAGCAGTTCTTC.

The chain carries TRBV4-3 and TRBJ2-5; D is possibly TRBD1 (6 bases). Trimming cost V 2 bases and J 1 base, with 11 bases left between them. The length of the CDR3 is 15 residues. The V gene's germline CDR1 is LGHNA and CDR2 YSLEER. The CDR3 nucleotides read TGCGCCAGCAGCCAATTGAGGGGGAGCCAAGAGACCCAGTACTTC. Its translation: CASSQLRGSQETQYF.

In nucleotides, the CDR3 is TGTGCCAGCAGCTTACGACCAGCGGGATTGAACACCGGGGAGCTGTTTTTT. Translating it yields CASSLRPAGLNTGELFF. This chain connects TRBV5-6 to TRBJ2-2; the match to TRBD2 covers 7 bases. Germline CDR1 SGHDT, CDR2 YYEEEE. The CDR3 has 17 amino acids. J was trimmed by 1 base and V by 2 bases; bases with no gene match: 8.

The rearrangement links TRBV10-3 to TRBJ1-6, with D hard to call. The CDR3 is made up of 18 amino acids. Trimming shortened V by 2 bases and J by 2 bases, and 16 bases separated the two germline ends. CDR1 is ENHRY, CDR2 SYGVKD, per germline. Written as DNA, the CDR3 is TGTGCCATCAGTGAGGGACCAAATACCGGGACCTATAATTCACCCCTCCACTTT. It encodes CAISEGPNTGTYNSPLHF.

This chain uses TRBV9 with TRBJ2-7, with TRBD1 identical over 8 bases. The germline V gene encodes CDR1 SGDLS and CDR2 YYNGEE. The V and J ends lost 3 bases and 4 bases, in that order; junction bases with no gene match: 9. The CDR3 covers 15 residues. CDR3: CASSAGDRGEYEQYF. The CDR3 nucleotides read TGTGCCAGCAGCGCCGGCGACAGGGGTGAATACGAGCAGTACTTC.

The sample holds one count of this clone. The genes are TRBV6-1 and TRBJ2-7, with 7 bases identical to TRBD2. J lost 0 bases, V lost 1 base, and 6 bases had no gene match. The V gene's germline CDR1 is MNHNS and CDR2 SASEGT. The CDR3 length is 16 residues. CDR3 DNA sequence: TGTGCCAGCAGTGAAGGGGCTAGCGGACACTCCTACGAGCAGTACTTC. This translates into CASSEGASGHSYEQYF.

V gene TRBV20-1 combines with J gene TRBJ2-2, with D possibly TRBD2 on 6 matching bases. This CDR3 comprises 15 residues. The germline CDR1 and CDR2 sequences are DFQATT and SNEGSKA (reference sequence). V gave up 3 bases and J gave up 2 bases, with 13 bases separating them. The DNA for the CDR3 is TGCAGTGCTAGTCGTCCGGGAGATAACACCGGGGAGCTGTTTTTT. Translation gives CSASRPGDNTGELFF.

The V call is TRBV28, the J call TRBJ2-7, with a tentative D call TRBD1 (6 bases). The CDR3 loop spans 12 amino acids. V lost 6 bases and J lost 2, with 8 bases in between. CDR1 and CDR2 (germline): MDHEN, SYDVKM. CDR3 bases: TGTGCCAGCAGGGGGGACACCTACGAGCAGTACTTC. Protein product: CASRGDTYEQYF.

The chain combines TRBV7-2 with TRBJ2-7; D gene ambiguous. Trimming took off 3 bases at V and 1 base at J, with 10 bases between the two ends. The CDR3 covers 14 residues. Germline V CDR1 and CDR2: SGHTA, FQGNSA. In nucleotides, the CDR3 is TGTGCCAGCAGCTTTTCGATGGCTTCCTACGAGCAGTACTTC. Residues: CASSFSMASYEQYF.

The chain employs TRBV27 and TRBJ2-2; 11 positions agree with TRBD2. V shed 5 bases, J shed 5 bases, and the junction held 13 bases outside the gene matches. Germline values: CDR1 MNHEY, CDR2 SMNVEV (reference sequence). The CDR3 contains 18 residues. CDR3: CASSTGDGTSGNTGELFF. CDR3 sequence (DNA): TGTGCCAGCAGTACCGGTGACGGGACTAGCGGTAATACCGGGGAGCTGTTTTTT.

The chain joins TRBV3-1 (or the pseudogene TRBV3-2) to TRBJ2-1; no firm D call. The germline V gene encodes CDR1 LGHDT and CDR2 YNNKEL (reference sequence). Trimming stripped 5 bases from V and 3 bases from J, with 8 bases between. This CDR3 is 13 amino acids long. The DNA for the CDR3 is TGTGCCAGCAGCTACCAACACTACAATGAGCAGTTCTTC. Amino acid sequence: CASSYQHYNEQFF.